The 31 T cell receptor beta chains below come from one sample, sequenced in a study of T cells in Graves' hyperthyroidism and ophthalmopathy. Researchers amplified the TCR beta CDR3 regions from RNA transcripts. An initial round of RT-PCR targeting the TCR CDR3 relied on the HTBI primer set. TCRdb recomputed calls from the multiplex PCR reads with MiXCR, one row per CDR3 protein. Of 300,000 to 400,000 distinct CDR3 sequences in the sample, 11% to 15% were seen once. The sample taken for sequencing was blood. These receptors all come from a woman aged 60-75 years with Graves' hyperthyroidism.

The rearrangement links TRBV6-1 to TRBJ1-1; tentative D call: TRBD1 (5 bases). In germline, CDR1 is MNHNS, CDR2 SASEGT. The V end was cut by 6 bases, the J end by 4 bases, with 15 bases between. This CDR3 comprises 14 residues. Here the CDR3 DNA reads TGTGCCAGCAGCTTTCGCGGGACTGCCACTGAAGCTTTCTTT. This gives the protein CASSFRGTATEAFF.

Ten or more counts support this clonotype. The J gene is TRBJ2-7, the V gene TRBV3-1; the D gene is possibly TRBD1 (6 bases). V lost 4 bases, J lost 5 bases, and 9 bases lay in between. The CDR3 contains 12 residues. Germline V lookup: CDR1 LGHDT, CDR2 YNNKEL (reference sequence). The chain's CDR3 is CASSPAGDEQYF. CDR3 coding DNA: TGTGCCAGCAGCCCCGCAGGGGACGAGCAGTACTTC.

This clonotype was counted a few times. The chain combines TRBV29-1 with TRBJ1-1; D is perhaps TRBD1 (5 bases). Germline lookup yields CDR1 SQVTM and CDR2 ANQGSEA. There are 14 residues in the CDR3. V lost 6 bases, J lost 1 base, and 15 bases lay in between. The CDR3 spells CSVLFQGKNTEAFF. The DNA of the CDR3 is TGCAGCGTACTGTTTCAGGGAAAGAACACTGAAGCTTTCTTT.

This sequence joins TRBV20-1 and TRBJ2-5, with D tentatively TRBD1 (6 bases). V was pared by 3 bases and J by 5 bases, with 10 bases between. Germline CDR1 DFQATT, CDR2 SNEGSKA (reference sequence). The CDR3 spans 12 residues. The CDR3 sequence: CSASRGGETQYF. CDR3 in DNA: TGCAGTGCTAGCAGGGGCGGCGAGACCCAGTACTTC.

This clonotype was detected ten times or more. The chain combines TRBV12-3 or TRBV12-4 with TRBJ2-7; weak D call: TRBD1 (6 bases). There are 13 residues in the CDR3. V was cut by 3 bases and J by 5 bases, with 11 bases left in between. The CDR3 here is CASSFGQFNEQYF. In nucleotides, the CDR3 is TGTGCCAGCAGTTTTGGACAGTTCAACGAGCAGTACTTC.

This clonotype was counted a few times. The gene calls are TRBV2 and TRBJ1-5; tentative D call: TRBD1 (5 bases). Trimming shortened V by 8 bases and J by 2 bases, and 13 bases separated the two germline ends. Germline V lookup: CDR1 SNHLY, CDR2 FYNNEI. The CDR3 totals 14 residues. CDR3 amino acids: CASSWGERNQPQHF. In DNA form, the CDR3 reads TGTGCCAGCTCCTGGGGGGAACGCAATCAGCCCCAGCATTTT.

This clonotype has more than one count but fewer than ten. This chain connects TRBV7-3 to TRBJ2-7; the D is unclear. The CDR3 is made up of 10 amino acids. Trimming took 5 bases from V and 7 from J, leaving 6 bases between them. Germline V gene lookup returns CDR1 SGHTA and CDR2 FQGTGA. The CDR3 is CASSPVEQYF. For the CDR3, the DNA is TGTGCCAGCAGCCCCGTAGAGCAGTACTTC. The complete variable domain, with remaining parts taken from reference TRBV7-3 and TRBJ2-7, reads GAGVSQTPSNKVTEKGKYVELRCDPISGHTALYWYRQSLGQGPEFLIYFQGTGAADDSGLPNDRFFAVRPEGSVSTLKIQRTERGDSAVYLCASSPVEQYFGPGTRLTVT.

At least ten counts were recorded for this clonotype. This chain joins TRBV27 and TRBJ2-7, with 9 positions matching TRBD1. The CDR3 spans 15 residues. Germline values: CDR1 MNHEY, CDR2 SMNVEV (reference sequence). J was trimmed by 4 bases and V by 3 bases; bases with no gene match: 7. CDR3 amino acids: CASSLSTGGRYEQYF. CDR3 DNA sequence: TGTGCCAGCAGTTTGTCTACAGGGGGCCGGTACGAGCAGTACTTC.

This clonotype was seen ten or more times. The chain combines TRBV29-1 with TRBJ2-5; 11 positions agree with TRBD2. The CDR3 length is 15 residues. Germline V lookup: CDR1 SQVTM, CDR2 ANQGSEA. V gave up 7 bases and J gave up 5 bases; unmatched junction bases: 12. The CDR3 loop is CSGTLAGGPGETQYF. DNA for the CDR3: TGCAGCGGGACCTTAGCGGGAGGGCCGGGGGAGACCCAGTACTTC. The whole variable domain, filled in from reference TRBV29-1 and TRBJ2-5, reads SAVISQKPSRDICQRGTSLTIQCQVDSQVTMMFWYRQQPGQSLTLIATANQGSEATYESGFVIDKFPISRPNLTFSTLTVSNMSPEDSSIYLCSGTLAGGPGETQYFGPGTRLLVL.

This clonotype occurred a few times. The chain combines TRBV19 with TRBJ1-5; 7 bases map to TRBD1. Unmatched junction bases numbered 1, after V lost 2 bases and J lost 0 bases. Germline V gives CDR1 LNHDA, CDR2 SQIVND (reference sequence). The CDR3 runs to 15 residues. Written as DNA, the CDR3 is TGTGCCAGTAGTATAAGGACAGGTAGCAATCAGCCCCAGCATTTT. Protein sequence: CASSIRTGSNQPQHF.

V is TRBV7-9 and J is TRBJ2-7; D not certain. The CDR3 loop spans 13 amino acids. Germline V gives CDR1 SEHNR, CDR2 FQNEAQ (reference sequence). Deletions cut 5 bases from V and 2 bases from J, with 10 bases between. CDR3 bases: TGTGCCAGCAGCCACCAACGGGCCTACGAGCAGTACTTC. It specifies CASSHQRAYEQYF. The full variable domain, with the rest looked up from reference TRBV7-9 and TRBJ2-7, is DTGVSQNPRHKITKRGQNVTFRCDPISEHNRLYWYRQTLGQGPEFLTYFQNEAQLEKSRLLSDRFSAERPKGSFSTLEIQRTEQGDSAMYLCASSHQRAYEQYFGPGTRLTVT.

This clonotype has only a few counts. The chain recombines TRBV5-1 with TRBJ2-1; D is perhaps TRBD2 (5 bases). The V gene's germline CDR1 is SGHRS and CDR2 YFSETQ. CDR3 size: 14 residues. Trimming stripped 0 bases from V and 8 bases from J, with 12 bases between. CDR3 sequence (DNA): TGCGCCAGCAGCTTGGTCGGCGGGTGGGATGAGCAGTTCTTC. It encodes CASSLVGGWDEQFF.

Ten or more counts support this clonotype. The chain joins TRBV28 to TRBJ1-2; D uncertain. In germline, CDR1 is MDHEN, CDR2 SYDVKM. The CDR3 consists of 14 residues. Deletions cut 8 bases from V and 6 bases from J, with 19 bases between. Here the CDR3 DNA reads TGTGCCAGCGTGCTTGGAGGCAGCGCTCATGGCTACACCTTC. This gives the protein CASVLGGSAHGYTF.

CDR3 amino acids: CASGRGGRVTGELFF. Here the CDR3 DNA reads TGTGCCAGCGGGCGGGGCGGGAGAGTAACCGGGGAGCTGTTTTTT. The rearrangement links TRBV6-2 or TRBV6-3 to TRBJ2-2; 7 bases match TRBD2. The V segment lost 8 bases and the J segment 5 bases; nucleotides outside the gene matches: 11. The CDR3 spans 15 residues. Germline lookup yields CDR1 MNHEY and CDR2 SVGEGT.

This sequence joins TRBV4-1 and TRBJ2-2; D could derive from TRBD1 or TRBD2 (5 bases each). Per germline, CDR1 MGHRA and CDR2 YSYEKL. V lost 2 bases, J lost 12 bases, and 13 bases lay in between. CDR3 size: 13 residues. The CDR3 loop is CASSQFRGEKLFF. The CDR3, as DNA: TGCGCCAGCAGCCAATTCCGGGGCGAAAAGCTGTTTTTT.

This clonotype was counted a few times. This rearrangement joins TRBV20-1 to TRBJ1-2; maybe TRBD1 (6 bases). The CDR3 loop spans 13 amino acids. V lost 6 bases and J lost 7, with 18 bases in between. Looked up from germline, CDR1 is DFQATT and CDR2 is SNEGSKA (reference sequence). The CDR3 loop is CSATTGNTGGYTF. The CDR3 DNA sequence: TGCAGTGCGACTACAGGGAATACTGGTGGCTACACCTTC.

This CDR3 is CASNRQGGYGYTF. The CDR3 DNA is TGTGCCAGTAACCGTCAAGGGGGCTATGGCTACACCTTC. The rearrangement links TRBV19 to TRBJ1-2; D may be TRBD1 (6 bases). V lost 7 bases to trimming and J lost 4 bases, with 13 bases between them. This CDR3 is built from 13 residues. Looked up from germline, CDR1 is LNHDA and CDR2 is SQIVND (reference sequence).

In this sample, this clonotype turned up a few times. This chain joins TRBV12-3 or TRBV12-4 and TRBJ1-6; TRBD1 is a possible D gene (6 bases). This CDR3 is 15 amino acids long. Trimming stripped 2 bases from V and 10 bases from J, with 15 bases between. The CDR3 sequence is CASSLNNREVSPLHF. CDR3 DNA: TGTGCCAGCAGTTTAAACAACAGGGAGGTGTCACCCCTCCACTTT.

This clonotype was found many times. V and J are TRBV20-1 and TRBJ1-5; D remains unclear. V lost 0 bases and J 2 bases, leaving 8 bases between the germline ends. The CDR3 contains 14 residues. Germline loops: CDR1 DFQATT, CDR2 SNEGSKA (reference sequence). CDR3 sequence: CSARDSAGNQPQHF. CDR3 nucleotides: TGCAGTGCTAGAGACTCGGCGGGCAATCAGCCCCAGCATTTT.

There are many counts of this clonotype. The V and J genes are TRBV2 and TRBJ1-5; unclear D gene. Trimming cost V 8 bases and J 0 bases, with 17 bases left between them. Germline loops: CDR1 SNHLY, CDR2 FYNNEI. This CDR3 region has 16 residues. The CDR3 DNA is TGTGCCAGCGCGGACCGCGTGAGGACTAGCAATCAGCCCCAGCATTTT. It codes for CASADRVRTSNQPQHF.

In this sample, this clonotype turned up many times. The chain has TRBV4-1 and TRBJ1-1; D may be TRBD1 (5 bases). Trimming removed 3 bases at V and 1 base at J, with 6 bases between. CDR1 is MGHRA and CDR2 is YSYEKL in the germline V gene. The CDR3 loop spans 13 amino acids. The CDR3 sequence: CASSHGTNTEAFF. The DNA of the CDR3 is TGCGCCAGCAGCCACGGGACGAACACTGAAGCTTTCTTT.

The J gene is TRBJ2-2, the V gene TRBV19; tentative D call: TRBD2 (5 bases). The CDR3 has 15 amino acids. The germline V gene has CDR1 LNHDA and CDR2 SQIVND (reference sequence). V lost 7 bases and J lost 1, with 13 bases in between. The CDR3 region has the DNA TGTGCCAGTACTGGCGGGCGGCAGAACACCGGGGAGCTGTTTTTT. Translation: CASTGGRQNTGELFF.

This clonotype was picked up many times. The gene calls are TRBV2 and TRBJ1-5, with D perhaps TRBD1 (5 bases). Between the trimmed V and J ends, which lost 3 bases and 2 bases, there was a span of 14 bases. The CDR3 consists of 16 residues. In germline, CDR1 is SNHLY, CDR2 FYNNEI. DNA for the CDR3: TGTGCCAGCAGTGAGTATCGGGGGGACGGCAATCAGCCCCAGCATTTT. Protein: CASSEYRGDGNQPQHF.

This clonotype was counted between two and nine times. As the CDR3 is not closed by the conserved phenylalanine or tryptophan, this likely results from a read error. The chain uses TRBV2 and TRBJ1-2, with 9 positions matching TRBD1. V was clipped by 6 bases and J by 4 bases; unmatched bases: 12. This CDR3 region has 16 residues. From germline, CDR1 is SNHLY and CDR2 FYNNEI. The CDR3 protein is CASSYSPGQGIYGYTL. CDR3 nucleotide sequence: TGTGCCAGCAGCTACTCTCCGGGACAGGGTATCTATGGCTACACCCTC.

This clonotype was recorded many times. The chain links TRBV24-1 to TRBJ2-3; D might be TRBD2 (5 bases). Germline V gene sequence: CDR1 KGHDR, CDR2 SFDVKD. Trimming removed 9 bases at V and 2 bases at J, with 8 bases between. The CDR3 has 12 residues. For the CDR3, the DNA is TGTGCCACCGGACTCTCCACAGATACGCAGTATTTT. This sequence encodes CATGLSTDTQYF.

This clonotype was observed at least ten times. The V and J genes are TRBV20-1 and TRBJ2-7; D unclear. The germline V gene has CDR1 DFQATT and CDR2 SNEGSKA (reference sequence). CDR3 length: 14 residues. V was clipped by 0 bases and J by 2 bases, with 11 bases between them. CDR3 sequence: CSARDKLKTYEQYF. For the CDR3, the DNA is TGCAGTGCTAGAGATAAGCTAAAGACCTACGAGCAGTACTTC.

The genes are TRBV11-2 and TRBJ2-1, with TRBD2 identical over 13 bases. CDR1 is SGHAT, CDR2 FQNNGV, per germline. Trimming cost V 3 bases and J 6 bases; bases outside gene matches: 5. The CDR3 covers 16 residues. Here the CDR3 DNA reads TGTGCCAGCAGCTTGCGACTAGCGGGAGGCAGCAATGAGCAGTTCTTC. It translates to CASSLRLAGGSNEQFF.

This clonotype turned up a few times. Germline is not matched at one junction end, which may reflect a read error. The chain links TRBV7-6 to TRBJ2-1, with 12 bases fitting TRBD2. The CDR3 covers 15 residues. Looked up from germline, CDR1 is SGHVS and CDR2 is FNYEAQ. CDR3 DNA: TGTGCCAGCAGCTTAGGACTAGCGGGAGTAAATGGGCAGTTCTTC. This sequence encodes CASSLGLAGVNGQFF.

This clonotype has a count of ten or more. The chain is built from TRBV2 and TRBJ1-2; D is possibly TRBD1 (5 bases). CDR1 and CDR2 from the germline V gene are SNHLY and FYNNEI. V gave up 9 bases and J gave up 7 bases, with 15 bases separating them. The CDR3 has 12 residues. The CDR3 protein is CARKGRDGGYTF. Here the CDR3 DNA reads TGTGCCAGAAAGGGCAGGGACGGTGGCTACACCTTC.

This clonotype was observed at least ten times. The CDR3 bases are TGCAGTGCTAGACACCAGGGAGCCTATGGCTACACCTTC. It encodes CSARHQGAYGYTF. The rearrangement links TRBV20-1 to TRBJ1-2, with D tentatively TRBD1 (5 bases). This CDR3 has 13 amino acids. Germline V gene lookup returns CDR1 DFQATT and CDR2 SNEGSKA (reference sequence). V lost 2 bases and J 4 bases, leaving 11 bases between the germline ends.

This clonotype was recorded at least ten times. This sequence joins TRBV6-1 and TRBJ2-7; either TRBD1 or TRBD2 may fit D (5 bases each). CDR1 is MNHNS, CDR2 SASEGT, per germline. This CDR3 has 12 residues. Trimming removed 6 bases at V and 7 bases at J, with 13 bases between. The CDR3 nucleotides are TGTGCCAGCAGCGGGACGGCTCAAGAGCAGTACTTC. Protein: CASSGTAQEQYF.